Below are 10 T cell receptor beta chains sequenced from a single sample in a study of blood T cell repertoires in COVID-19. TCRdb keeps only in-frame clones here, not all; method: immunoSEQ multiplex PCR. Counted here are some 170,000 clones, 75% to 90% occurring once; the ten biggest clones make up 6.2%. Specimen: PBMCs or T cells enriched from blood (not recorded which). The receptor set was obtained from a man aged 35 to 55 who had recovered from COVID-19.

This chain joins TRBV20-1 and TRBJ2-7; TRBD2 matches at 10 bases. After removal of 4 bases from V and 7 bases from J, the junction contained 10 bases not matched to a gene. Germline V CDR1 and CDR2: DFQATT, SNEGSKA (reference sequence). The CDR3 covers 14 residues. This chain's CDR3 is CSAIEREGPLEQYF. The CDR3 nucleotides are TGCAGTGCTATTGAGCGGGAGGGCCCTCTAGAGCAGTACTTC.

The V gene is TRBV7-3, the J gene TRBJ2-6; the match to TRBD1 covers 9 bases. V lost 5 bases, J lost 4 bases, and 6 bases stayed unmatched. The length of the CDR3 is 16 residues. CDR1 and CDR2 from the germline V gene are SGHTA and FQGTGA. CDR3 nucleotides: TGTGCCAGCAGCCCCGACAGGGGGTCAGGGGCCAACGTCCTGACTTTC. It yields the protein CASSPDRGSGANVLTF.

This clone was seen only once. The V and J genes are TRBV28 and TRBJ2-3, with 11 bases aligning to TRBD2. Losses at the gene ends were 1 base for V and 8 bases for J; bases not matched to a gene: 11. The CDR3 length is 17 residues. CDR1 and CDR2 from the germline V gene are MDHEN and SYDVKM. As DNA, the CDR3 is TGTGCCAGCAGTTTATCGTCTAGCGGGGGGATCGCGGGTACGCAGTATTTT. Translation gives CASSLSSSGGIAGTQYF.

This clone was seen a few times. The genes are TRBV6-5 and TRBJ2-2, with a weak D call TRBD2 (6 bases). V was clipped by 6 bases and J by 3 bases, with 11 bases between them. The CDR3 is 14 amino acids. The germline CDR1 and CDR2 sequences are MNHEY and SVGAGI. For the CDR3, the DNA is TGTGCCAGCAGGGAGGCGGGGTACACCGGGGAGCTGTTTTTT. It yields the protein CASREAGYTGELFF.

In its sample, this clone was seen a few times. This same CDR3 is encoded by further DNA sequences in the sample. This chain joins TRBV19 and TRBJ1-1, with D perhaps matching TRBD1 (5 bases). Trimming shortened V by 5 bases and J by 0 bases, and 7 bases separated the two germline ends. The germline V gene encodes CDR1 LNHDA and CDR2 SQIVND (reference sequence). This CDR3 is 13 amino acids long. Written as DNA, the CDR3 is TGTGCCAGTAGTTCGACAGTGAACACTGAAGCTTTCTTT. Translated, it gives CASSSTVNTEAFF.

This clone was seen more than once but under ten times. The chain uses TRBV6-5 and TRBJ1-3; possible D gene TRBD1, 6 bases. Looked up from germline, CDR1 is MNHEY and CDR2 is SVGAGI. This CDR3 spans 12 amino acids. V lost 10 bases and J 3 bases, leaving 10 bases between the germline ends. As DNA, the CDR3 is TGTGCCACACGGACAGTTGGAAACACCATATATTTT. It specifies CATRTVGNTIYF.

This clone was counted only a few times. CDR3 protein: CASSQGLAGLEQFF. CDR3 DNA sequence: TGTGCCAGCAGCCAGGGACTAGCGGGGTTGGAGCAGTTCTTC. The V gene is TRBV3-1 (or the pseudogene TRBV3-2), the J gene TRBJ2-1; 13 nucleotides align to TRBD2. J gave up 10 bases and V 3 bases, and 3 bases lay outside the gene matches. Germline CDR1 is LGHDT and CDR2 is YNNKEL (reference sequence). The CDR3 runs 14 residues.

The rearrangement links TRBV6-2 or TRBV6-3 to TRBJ1-4, with TRBD1 as a possible D gene (6 bases). The CDR3 spans 16 residues. The ends were cut back, 6 bases at V and 2 bases at J, with 16 bases in the middle. Germline-derived CDR1 and CDR2 are MNHEY and SVGEGT. The CDR3 sequence is CASSDRTLPTNEKLFF. The CDR3 coding sequence is TGTGCCAGCAGCGACAGGACGCTGCCGACTAATGAAAAACTGTTTTTT.

This clone has a single count. The rearrangement joins TRBV30 to TRBJ1-5, with D possibly matching TRBD1 (6 bases). This CDR3 has 13 amino acids. Germline V lookup: CDR1 GTSNPN, CDR2 SVGIG (reference sequence). Trimming stripped 7 bases from V and 0 bases from J, with 10 bases between. In DNA form, the CDR3 reads TGTGCCTTTAACAGGGATAGCAATCAGCCCCAGCATTTT. It specifies CAFNRDSNQPQHF.

The chain joins TRBV19 to TRBJ1-4, with 7 nucleotides matching TRBD1. The CDR3 is 14 amino acids. V was pared by 6 bases and J by 7 bases, with 8 bases of the junction left unmatched. Germline CDR1 is LNHDA and CDR2 is SQIVND (reference sequence). The CDR3: CASRPTGQLEKLFF. DNA of the CDR3: TGTGCCAGTAGGCCCACGGGACAGCTTGAAAAACTGTTTTTT.